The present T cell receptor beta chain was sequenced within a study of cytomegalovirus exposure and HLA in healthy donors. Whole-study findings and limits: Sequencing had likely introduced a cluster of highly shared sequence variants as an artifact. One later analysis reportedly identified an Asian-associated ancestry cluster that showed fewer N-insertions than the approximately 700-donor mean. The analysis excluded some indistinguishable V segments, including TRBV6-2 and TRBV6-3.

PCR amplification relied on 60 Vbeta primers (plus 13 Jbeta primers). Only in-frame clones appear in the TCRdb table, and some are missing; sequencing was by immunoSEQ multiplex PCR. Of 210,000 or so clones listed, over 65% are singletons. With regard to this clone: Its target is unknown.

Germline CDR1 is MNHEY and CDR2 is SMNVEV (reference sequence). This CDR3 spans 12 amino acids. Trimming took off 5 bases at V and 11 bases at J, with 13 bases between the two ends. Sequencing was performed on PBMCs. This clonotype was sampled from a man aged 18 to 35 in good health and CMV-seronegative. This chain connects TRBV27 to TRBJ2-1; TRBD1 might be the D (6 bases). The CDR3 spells CASSITGKQQFF. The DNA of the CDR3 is TGTGCCAGCAGTATAACAGGGAAACAGCAGTTCTTC.